These 29 T cell receptor beta chains were all obtained from the same sample, sequenced in a study of CD8+CD57+ T cells in acquired aplastic anemia. Genomic DNA constituted the template upon which TCR beta VDJ and CDR3 profiling was performed. One entry per CDR3 protein, called by TCRdb with MiXCR from the reads. The data show about 54,000 distinct CDR3 sequences, with 57% seen just once and about 15% held by the top ten. Individuals selected for sequencing had exhibited CD8+CD57+ cell expansion on flow cytometry. The sequencing input was sorted CD4+, CD8+, or CD8+CD57+ T cells (not recorded which) from PBMCs. The source of these receptors is a human donor with aplastic anemia.

Here the CDR3 reads CASSGTGSIYEQYF. The CDR3 DNA reads TGTGCCAGCAGCGGGACAGGGTCCATCTACGAGCAGTACTTC. The gene calls are TRBV2 and TRBJ2-7; 9 bases map to TRBD1. CDR3 length: 14 amino acids. With 6 bases clipped from V and 3 bases from J, the junction kept 6 bases outside the gene matches. The germline V gene has CDR1 SNHLY and CDR2 FYNNEI.

This clonotype showed up many times. The chain is built from TRBV11-2 and TRBJ1-6; TRBD1 is a possible D gene (5 bases). Germline V CDR1 and CDR2: SGHAT, FQNNGV. Trimming cost V 3 bases and J 6 bases, with 24 bases left between them. The CDR3 runs to 19 residues. The CDR3 protein is CASSFLGTPFPWGNSPLHF. CDR3 sequence (DNA): TGTGCCAGCAGCTTCCTAGGGACTCCGTTCCCTTGGGGTAATTCACCCCTCCACTTT.

The rearrangement joins TRBV9 to TRBJ1-2; D is unclear. This CDR3 spans 13 amino acids. V was shortened by 4 bases and J by 1 base, with 8 bases between the two germline ends. Germline loops: CDR1 SGDLS, CDR2 YYNGEE. CDR3 sequence reads: CASSLDFNYGYTF. The CDR3 region has the DNA TGTGCCAGCAGCTTAGATTTTAACTATGGCTACACCTTC.

The chain employs TRBV7-9 and TRBJ2-7; the D call may be TRBD1 or TRBD2 (6 bases each). The germline V gene has CDR1 SEHNR and CDR2 FQNEAQ (reference sequence). V dropped 11 bases and J dropped 3 bases, with 14 bases sitting between them. This CDR3 spans 12 amino acids. The CDR3 DNA sequence: TGTGCCGCATCCGGAGGGGGCTACGAGCAGTACTTC. It yields the protein CAASGGGYEQYF.

This clonotype was detected ten times or more. The V and J genes are TRBV5-1 and TRBJ1-5; TRBD1 is a possible D gene (6 bases). V was trimmed by 0 bases and J by 4 bases, leaving 8 bases between them. The CDR3 consists of 14 residues. CDR1 is SGHRS, CDR2 YFSETQ, per germline. In DNA form, the CDR3 reads TGCGCCAGCAGCTTGGGAGGGGGGAATCAGCCCCAGCATTTT. Its translation is CASSLGGGNQPQHF.

This clonotype was seen a few times. CDR3 sequence reads: CASRKQGYEQYF. The CDR3 DNA follows: TGTGCCAGCAGGAAGCAGGGCTACGAGCAGTACTTC. The chain combines TRBV2 with TRBJ2-7; D is possibly TRBD1 (5 bases). The CDR3 totals 12 residues. Trimming left V 6 bases short and J 3 bases short, with 9 bases between. Germline V lookup: CDR1 SNHLY, CDR2 FYNNEI.

The V and J genes are TRBV28 and TRBJ2-7, with TRBD2 as a possible D gene (6 bases). This CDR3 is built from 14 residues. The V and J ends lost 8 bases and 4 bases respectively, with 18 bases between them. Germline CDR1 is MDHEN and CDR2 is SYDVKM. The CDR3 spells CASGRLATAYEQYV. In nucleotides, the CDR3 is TGTGCCAGCGGGAGGCTCGCGACAGCTTACGAGCAGTACGTC.

V gene TRBV4-1 combines with J gene TRBJ2-1, with 10 bases matching TRBD2. CDR3 length: 16 residues. V lost 3 bases to trimming and J lost 6 bases; unmatched junction nucleotides: 8. The germline gives CDR1 MGHRA, CDR2 YSYEKL. The CDR3 loop is CASSHPLAGASNEQFF. The DNA for the CDR3 is TGCGCCAGCAGCCACCCTCTAGCGGGGGCCAGCAATGAGCAGTTCTTC.

In its sample, this clonotype was seen a few times. The rearrangement uses TRBV2 and TRBJ2-3; D may be TRBD1 (5 bases). Germline CDR1 is SNHLY and CDR2 is FYNNEI. This CDR3 spans 15 amino acids. The ends were cut back, 3 bases at V and 4 bases at J, with 14 bases in the middle. The CDR3 DNA reads as TGTGCCAGCAGTGATAATCTTCCAGGGTCAGATACGCAGTATTTT. Translated: CASSDNLPGSDTQYF.

The gene calls are TRBV10-1 and TRBJ1-1; D may be TRBD1 (5 bases). CDR3 size: 14 residues. The germline V and J ends were trimmed by 2 bases and 5 bases, with 12 bases remaining between them. Germline CDR1 WNHNN, CDR2 SYGVQD (reference sequence). CDR3 in amino acids: CASSEDRGRTEAFF. The CDR3 DNA reads as TGCGCCAGCAGTGAGGACAGAGGGAGAACTGAAGCTTTCTTT.

The J gene is TRBJ2-6, the V gene TRBV7-9; D remains unclear. The CDR3 has 13 amino acids. Germline lookup yields CDR1 SEHNR and CDR2 FQNEAQ (reference sequence). The V end lost 1 base, the J end lost 3 bases, and 1 base lay between the germline ends. Here the CDR3 DNA reads TGTGCCAGCAGCTTAGGTGGGGCCAACGTCCTGACTTTC. This encodes CASSLGGANVLTF.

This clonotype was observed once. J is TRBJ1-6 and V is TRBV19; D is unresolved. This CDR3 contains 15 residues. V lost 7 bases and J lost 7, with 17 bases in between. CDR1 is LNHDA, CDR2 SQIVND, per germline (reference sequence). The DNA of the CDR3 is TGTGCCAGTAAGGCTTGGAGTACTTCAAATTCACCCCTCCACTTT. This gives the protein CASKAWSTSNSPLHF.

The chain links TRBV7-9 to TRBJ1-1; D gene unclear. V was pared by 3 bases and J by 6 bases, with 8 bases between. The CDR3 has 12 amino acids. Germline-derived CDR1 and CDR2 are SEHNR and FQNEAQ (reference sequence). The CDR3 is CASSLANAEAFF. The CDR3 nucleotides read TGTGCCAGCAGCTTGGCCAACGCTGAAGCTTTCTTT.

The chain is built from TRBV12-3 or TRBV12-4 and TRBJ2-3; possible D gene TRBD1, 5 bases. This CDR3 region has 15 residues. V was clipped by 5 bases and J by 1 base, with 13 bases between them. The DNA for the CDR3 is TGTGCCAGCAGTAGCAGGGAATGGGGCACAGATACGCAGTATTTT. It encodes CASSSREWGTDTQYF.

The chain employs TRBV19 and TRBJ1-1, with TRBD1 as a possible D gene (5 bases). The CDR3 length is 14 residues. Germline CDR1 reads LNHDA; CDR2 reads SQIVND (reference sequence). The ends were cut back, 5 bases at V and 3 bases at J, with 13 bases in the middle. CDR3 residues: CASSYGRGYTEAFF. Here the CDR3 DNA reads TGTGCCAGTAGTTACGGTCGGGGGTACACTGAAGCTTTCTTT.

By sample fraction, this clonotype is medium-sized (0.01 to 0.1%). Here the CDR3 DNA reads TGTGCCAGCAGCGAAGACCTTAATTCACCCCTCCACTTT. Its translation: CASSEDLNSPLHF. The chain joins TRBV7-2 to TRBJ1-6; D not certain. The germline V gene has CDR1 SGHTA and CDR2 FQGNSA. The CDR3 length is 13 residues. V shed 5 bases and J shed 6 bases, with 8 bases lying between them. The full variable domain, with the rest looked up from reference TRBV7-2 and TRBJ1-6, is GAGVSQSPSNKVTEKGKDVELRCDPISGHTALYWYRQSLGQGLEFLIYFQGNSAPDKSGLPSDRFSAERTGGSVSTLTIQRTQQEDSAVYLCASSEDLNSPLHFGNGTRLTVT.

Remarks on this clonotype: This sequence may be a read error, since a much larger clone differs from it by one base. In DNA, the CDR3 is TGTGCCAGCAGCCAAGAGGGGAGGGGGGGCCGGTACAATGAGCAGTCCTTC. Translated, it gives CASSQEGRGGRYNEQSF. V gene TRBV4-2 combines with J gene TRBJ2-1; the D gene is possibly TRBD2 (7 bases). The CDR3 sequence is 17 residues long. Germline CDR1 is LGHNA and CDR2 is YNFKEQ.

The chain has TRBV25-1 and TRBJ2-5, with 7 bases that match TRBD2. Losses at the gene ends were 7 bases for V and 3 bases for J; bases not matched to a gene: 8. Germline V lookup: CDR1 MGHDK, CDR2 SYGVNS. The CDR3 is made up of 14 amino acids. CDR3 sequence reads: CASTLGGVEETQYF. Here the CDR3 DNA reads TGTGCCAGCACCTTGGGGGGGGTTGAAGAGACCCAGTACTTC.

This clonotype was recorded at least ten times. The chain employs TRBV6-5 and TRBJ1-1; the D gene is possibly TRBD1 (5 bases). Deletions cut 7 bases from V and 1 base from J, with 10 bases between. CDR3 size: 13 residues. In germline, CDR1 is MNHEY, CDR2 SVGAGI. The CDR3 spells CASKRGRNTEAFF. In DNA, the CDR3 is TGTGCCAGCAAGCGGGGCAGGAACACTGAAGCTTTCTTT.

This clonotype was detected once. The V and J genes are TRBV7-9 and TRBJ2-7, with D perhaps matching TRBD2 (5 bases). Germline V lookup: CDR1 SEHNR, CDR2 FQNEAQ (reference sequence). V shed 5 bases and J shed 4 bases, with 12 bases lying between them. CDR3 length: 13 amino acids. CDR3 coding DNA: TGTGCCAGCAGCCCGGGGAGAGGGTACGAGCAGTACGTC. This translates into CASSPGRGYEQYV.

The table lists this clonotype with many counts. The chain is built from TRBV12-3 or TRBV12-4 and TRBJ2-1; 9 positions agree with TRBD2. This CDR3 spans 16 amino acids. V dropped 2 bases and J dropped 4; count of bases not matched to a gene: 6. The CDR3, as DNA: TGTGCCAGCAGTTTACCTAGCGGGGTTCATTACAATGAGCAGTTCTTC. Protein product: CASSLPSGVHYNEQFF.

For the CDR3, the DNA is TGTGCCAGTAGTAGAACAGGGTCTGATCAGCCCCAGCATTTT. Its protein product is CASSRTGSDQPQHF. The V gene is TRBV19, the J gene TRBJ1-5; D perhaps matches TRBD1 (6 bases). Germline V gene data show CDR1 as LNHDA and CDR2 as SQIVND (reference sequence). The CDR3 is 14 amino acids. Trimming shortened V by 4 bases and J by 5 bases, and 12 bases separated the two germline ends.

This clonotype was recorded at least ten times. The V and J genes are TRBV7-8 and TRBJ1-5; TRBD1 agrees at 7 bases. The CDR3 loop spans 15 amino acids. CDR1 and CDR2 from the germline V gene are SGHVS and FQNEAQ. J was trimmed by 3 bases and V by 5 bases; bases with no gene match: 7. The CDR3 is CASSGTGTVNQPQHF. The CDR3 nucleotides read TGTGCCAGCAGCGGAACCGGGACAGTCAATCAGCCCCAGCATTTT.

By share, this clonotype ranks as medium-sized. The genes are TRBV20-1 and TRBJ1-2, with 8 positions matching TRBD1. The CDR3 runs 12 residues. Germline V gives CDR1 DFQATT, CDR2 SNEGSKA (reference sequence). V was clipped by 3 bases and J by 7 bases; unmatched bases: 4. This CDR3 reads CSASSGGPGYTF. The CDR3 DNA follows: TGCAGTGCTAGTTCAGGGGGCCCTGGCTACACCTTC.

This clonotype was observed many times. The CDR3 is CASSLGPGVLQFF. In DNA form, the CDR3 reads TGTGCCAGCAGCTTGGGTCCGGGGGTATTGCAGTTCTTC. The chain has TRBV5-4 and TRBJ2-1, with D tentatively TRBD2 (6 bases). V lost 0 bases and J lost 12, with 13 bases in between. The CDR3 length is 13 residues. Germline loops: CDR1 SGHNT, CDR2 YYREEE (reference sequence).

The V and J genes are TRBV24-1 and TRBJ1-2, with D uncertain. The CDR3 consists of 14 residues. Germline CDR1 reads KGHDR; CDR2 reads SFDVKD. The germline V and J ends were trimmed by 6 bases and 1 base, with 11 bases remaining between them. CDR3 bases: TGTGCCACCAGTTCCTCGGCTCTTAACTATGGCTACACCTTC. Translation: CATSSSALNYGYTF.

This chain links TRBV10-2 with TRBJ2-3; no clear D gene. The CDR3 extends over 15 amino acids. From germline, CDR1 is WSHSY and CDR2 SAAADI. The germline V and J ends were trimmed by 0 bases and 4 bases, with 11 bases remaining between them. CDR3 sequence reads: CASSESLGTADTQYF. Here the CDR3 DNA reads TGCGCCAGCAGTGAGTCTTTAGGAACGGCAGATACGCAGTATTTT.

The J gene is TRBJ1-1, the V gene TRBV15; TRBD1 agrees at 7 bases. CDR1 and CDR2 (germline): LNHNV, YYDKDF (reference sequence). Unmatched junction bases numbered 2, after V lost 0 bases and J lost 1 base. This CDR3 has 15 amino acids. The CDR3 protein is CATSREGGWNTEAFF. The CDR3 DNA reads as TGTGCCACCAGCAGAGAAGGGGGCTGGAACACTGAAGCTTTCTTT.

This clonotype was seen many times. The chain links TRBV6-5 to TRBJ2-1; 10 bases align to TRBD1. The trim removed 2 bases at V and 6 bases at J, leaving 4 bases unmatched. CDR1 is MNHEY, CDR2 SVGAGI, per germline. This CDR3 spans 15 amino acids. The CDR3 is CASSYGTGVGNEQFF. The CDR3 DNA is TGTGCCAGCAGTTACGGGACAGGGGTTGGCAATGAGCAGTTCTTC.